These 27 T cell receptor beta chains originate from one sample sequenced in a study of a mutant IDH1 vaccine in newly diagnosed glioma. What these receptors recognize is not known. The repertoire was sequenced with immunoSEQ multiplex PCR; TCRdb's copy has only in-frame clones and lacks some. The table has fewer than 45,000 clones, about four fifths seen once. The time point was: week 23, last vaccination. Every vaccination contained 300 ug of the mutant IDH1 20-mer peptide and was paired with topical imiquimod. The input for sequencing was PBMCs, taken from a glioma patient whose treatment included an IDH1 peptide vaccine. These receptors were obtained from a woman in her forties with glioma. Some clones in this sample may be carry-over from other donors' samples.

The CDR3, as DNA: TGTGCCAGTGGGGACCAAACCGGGGAGCTGTTTTTT. It encodes CASGDQTGELFF. The chain couples TRBV7-9 to TRBJ2-2; TRBD1 or TRBD2 may be the D gene (5 bases each). With 9 bases removed from V and 5 bases from J, the gap between germline ends came to 10 bases. Germline V gives CDR1 SEHNR, CDR2 FQNEAQ (reference sequence). This CDR3 spans 12 amino acids.

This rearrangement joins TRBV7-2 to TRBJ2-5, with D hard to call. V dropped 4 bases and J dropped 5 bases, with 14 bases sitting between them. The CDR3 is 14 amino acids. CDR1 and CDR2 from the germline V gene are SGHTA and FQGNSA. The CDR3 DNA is TGTGCCAGCAGCTCATGGGGTACGGGCGAGACCCAGTACTTC. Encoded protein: CASSSWGTGETQYF. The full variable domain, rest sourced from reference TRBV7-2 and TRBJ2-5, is GAGVSQSPSNKVTEKGKDVELRCDPISGHTALYWYRQSLGQGLEFLIYFQGNSAPDKSGLPSDRFSAERTGGSVSTLTIQRTQQEDSAVYLCASSSWGTGETQYFGPGTRLLVL.

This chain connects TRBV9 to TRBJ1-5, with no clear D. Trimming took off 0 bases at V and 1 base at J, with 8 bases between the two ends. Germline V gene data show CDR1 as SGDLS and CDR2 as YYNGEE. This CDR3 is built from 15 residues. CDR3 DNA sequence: TGTGCCAGCAGCGTAGGAGGATACAGCAATCAGCCCCAGCATTTT. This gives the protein CASSVGGYSNQPQHF.

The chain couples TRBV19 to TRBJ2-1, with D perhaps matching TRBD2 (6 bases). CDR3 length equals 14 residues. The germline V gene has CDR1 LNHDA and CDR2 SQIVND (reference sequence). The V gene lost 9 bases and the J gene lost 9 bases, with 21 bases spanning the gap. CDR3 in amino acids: CASRGSGTTSEQFF. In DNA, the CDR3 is TGTGCCAGCCGGGGGAGCGGAACTACAAGTGAGCAGTTCTTC.

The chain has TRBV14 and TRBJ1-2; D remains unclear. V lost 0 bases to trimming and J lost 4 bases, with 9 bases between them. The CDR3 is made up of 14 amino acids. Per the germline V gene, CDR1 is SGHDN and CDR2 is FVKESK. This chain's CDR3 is CASSQEGPLYGYTF. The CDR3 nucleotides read TGTGCCAGCAGCCAAGAAGGGCCGCTCTATGGCTACACCTTC.

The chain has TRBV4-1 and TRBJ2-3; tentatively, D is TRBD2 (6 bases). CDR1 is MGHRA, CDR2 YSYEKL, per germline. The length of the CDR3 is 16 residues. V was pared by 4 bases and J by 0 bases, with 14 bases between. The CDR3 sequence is CASSPLVGTSTDTQYF. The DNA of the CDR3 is TGCGCCAGCAGCCCGCTAGTGGGGACTAGCACAGATACGCAGTATTTT.

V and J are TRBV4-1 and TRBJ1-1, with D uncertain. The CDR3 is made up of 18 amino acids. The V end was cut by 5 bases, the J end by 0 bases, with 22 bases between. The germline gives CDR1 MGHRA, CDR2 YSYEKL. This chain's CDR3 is CASSKGGQAYLMNTEAFF. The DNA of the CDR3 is TGCGCCAGCAGCAAAGGTGGTCAGGCCTACCTTATGAACACTGAAGCTTTCTTT.

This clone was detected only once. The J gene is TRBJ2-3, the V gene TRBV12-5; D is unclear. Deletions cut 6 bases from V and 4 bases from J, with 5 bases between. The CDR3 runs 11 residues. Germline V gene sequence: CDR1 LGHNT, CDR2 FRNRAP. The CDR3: CASGEADTQYF. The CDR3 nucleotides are TGTGCTAGTGGCGAGGCAGATACGCAGTATTTT.

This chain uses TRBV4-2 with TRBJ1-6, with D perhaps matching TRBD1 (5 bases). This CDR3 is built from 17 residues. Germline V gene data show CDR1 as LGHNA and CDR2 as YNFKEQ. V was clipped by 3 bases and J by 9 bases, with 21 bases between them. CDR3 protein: CASSQEDRTSLVSPLHF. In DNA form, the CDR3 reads TGTGCCAGCAGCCAGGAAGACAGAACTTCGCTCGTTTCACCCCTCCACTTT.

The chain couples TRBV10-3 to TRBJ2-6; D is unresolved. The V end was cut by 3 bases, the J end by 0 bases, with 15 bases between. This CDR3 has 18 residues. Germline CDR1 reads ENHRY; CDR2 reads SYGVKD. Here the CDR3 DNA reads TGTGCCATCAGTGATACCGGCCTTACAGTCTCTGGGGCCAACGTCCTGACTTTC. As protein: CAISDTGLTVSGANVLTF.

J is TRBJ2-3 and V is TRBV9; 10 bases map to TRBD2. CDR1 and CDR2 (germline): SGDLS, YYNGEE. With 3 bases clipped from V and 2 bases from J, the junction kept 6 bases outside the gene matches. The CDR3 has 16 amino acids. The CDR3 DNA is TGTGCCAGCAGCGCCCGGACTAGCGGTACCACAGATACGCAGTATTTT. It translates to CASSARTSGTTDTQYF.

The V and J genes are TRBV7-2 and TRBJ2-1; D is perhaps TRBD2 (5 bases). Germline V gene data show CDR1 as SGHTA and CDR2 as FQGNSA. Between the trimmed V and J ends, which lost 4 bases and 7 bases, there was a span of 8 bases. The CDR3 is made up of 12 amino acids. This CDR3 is CASSSGVNEQFF. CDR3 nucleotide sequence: TGTGCCAGCAGCTCCGGGGTTAATGAGCAGTTCTTC. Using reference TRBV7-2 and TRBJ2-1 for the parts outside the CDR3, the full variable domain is GAGVSQSPSNKVTEKGKDVELRCDPISGHTALYWYRQSLGQGLEFLIYFQGNSAPDKSGLPSDRFSAERTGGSVSTLTIQRTQQEDSAVYLCASSSGVNEQFFGPGTRLTVL.

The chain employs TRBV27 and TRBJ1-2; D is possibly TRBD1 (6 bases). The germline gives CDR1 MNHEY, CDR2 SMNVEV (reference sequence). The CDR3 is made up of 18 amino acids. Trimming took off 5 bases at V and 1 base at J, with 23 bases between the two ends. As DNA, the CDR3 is TGTGCCAGCAGTCCGACCAACAGGGACGGCCGGGGTAACTATGGCTACACCTTC. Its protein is CASSPTNRDGRGNYGYTF.

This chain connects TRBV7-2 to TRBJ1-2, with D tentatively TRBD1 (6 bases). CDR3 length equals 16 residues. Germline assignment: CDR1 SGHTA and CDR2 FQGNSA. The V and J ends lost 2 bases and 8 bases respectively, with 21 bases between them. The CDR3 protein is CASSLLRGEVAAGYTF. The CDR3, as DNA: TGTGCCAGCAGCTTACTAAGGGGGGAAGTGGCCGCCGGCTACACCTTC.

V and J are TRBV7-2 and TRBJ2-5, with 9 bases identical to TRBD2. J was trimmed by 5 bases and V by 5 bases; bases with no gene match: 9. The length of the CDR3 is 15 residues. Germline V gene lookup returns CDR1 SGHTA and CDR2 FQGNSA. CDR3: CASSPLGGRVETQYF. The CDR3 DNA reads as TGTGCCAGCAGCCCCCTGGGCGGGAGGGTTGAGACCCAGTACTTC.

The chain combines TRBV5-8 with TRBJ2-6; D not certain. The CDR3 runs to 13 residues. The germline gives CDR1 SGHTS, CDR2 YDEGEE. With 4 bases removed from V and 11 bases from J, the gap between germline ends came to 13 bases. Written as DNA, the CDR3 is TGTGCCAGCAGCCGTACCGGGCTGGACGTCCTGACTTTC. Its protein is CASSRTGLDVLTF.

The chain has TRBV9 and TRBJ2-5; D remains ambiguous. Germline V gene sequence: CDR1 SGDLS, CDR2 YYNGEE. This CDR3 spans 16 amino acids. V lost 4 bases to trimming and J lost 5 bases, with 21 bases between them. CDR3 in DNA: TGTGCCAGCAGCCCTGCCCCCCGGCCCCTCCAGGAGACCCAGTACTTC. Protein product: CASSPAPRPLQETQYF.

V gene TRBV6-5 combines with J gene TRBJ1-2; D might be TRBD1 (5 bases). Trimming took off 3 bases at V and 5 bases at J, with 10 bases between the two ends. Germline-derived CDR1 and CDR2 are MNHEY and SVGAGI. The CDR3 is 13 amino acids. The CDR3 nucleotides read TGTGCCAGCAGTTATCGGCAGGGTTATGGCTACACCTTC. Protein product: CASSYRQGYGYTF.

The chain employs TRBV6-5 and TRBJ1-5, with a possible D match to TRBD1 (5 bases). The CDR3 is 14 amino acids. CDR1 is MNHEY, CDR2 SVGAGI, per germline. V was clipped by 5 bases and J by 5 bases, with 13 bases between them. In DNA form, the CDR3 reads TGTGCCAGCAGTCAAAGGGGCCCCGATCAGCCCCAGCATTTT. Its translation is CASSQRGPDQPQHF.

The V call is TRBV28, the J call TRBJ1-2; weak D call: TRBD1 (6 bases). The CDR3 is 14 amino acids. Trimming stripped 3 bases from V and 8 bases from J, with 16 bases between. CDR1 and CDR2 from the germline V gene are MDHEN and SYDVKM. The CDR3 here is CASSFSPEGGGYTF. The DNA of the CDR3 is TGTGCCAGCAGTTTCTCACCTGAGGGGGGCGGCTACACCTTC.

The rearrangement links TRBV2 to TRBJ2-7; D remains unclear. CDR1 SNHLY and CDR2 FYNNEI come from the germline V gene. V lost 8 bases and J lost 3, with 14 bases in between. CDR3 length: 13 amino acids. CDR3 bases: TGTGCCAGCCTGGCAGGATCCTTCTACGAGCAGTACTTC. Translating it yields CASLAGSFYEQYF.

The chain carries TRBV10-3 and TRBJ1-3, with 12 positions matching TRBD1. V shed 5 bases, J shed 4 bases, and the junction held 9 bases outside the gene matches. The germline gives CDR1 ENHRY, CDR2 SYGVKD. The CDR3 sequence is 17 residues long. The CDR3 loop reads CAISPGQGAKGGNTIYF. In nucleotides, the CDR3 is TGTGCCATCAGTCCGGGACAGGGGGCGAAAGGAGGAAACACCATATATTTT.

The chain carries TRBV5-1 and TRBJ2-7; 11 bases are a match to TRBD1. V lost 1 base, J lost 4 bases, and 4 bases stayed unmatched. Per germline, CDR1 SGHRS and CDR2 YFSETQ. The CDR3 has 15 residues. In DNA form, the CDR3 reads TGCGCCAGCAGCTTGATAGGGACAGGGGGTTACGAGCAGTACTTC. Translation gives CASSLIGTGGYEQYF.

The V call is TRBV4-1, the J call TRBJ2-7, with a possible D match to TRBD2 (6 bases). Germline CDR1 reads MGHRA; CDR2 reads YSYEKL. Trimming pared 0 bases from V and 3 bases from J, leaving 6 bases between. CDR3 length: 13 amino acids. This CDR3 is CASSQDSGYEQYF. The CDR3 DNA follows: TGCGCCAGCAGCCAAGATAGCGGCTACGAGCAGTACTTC.

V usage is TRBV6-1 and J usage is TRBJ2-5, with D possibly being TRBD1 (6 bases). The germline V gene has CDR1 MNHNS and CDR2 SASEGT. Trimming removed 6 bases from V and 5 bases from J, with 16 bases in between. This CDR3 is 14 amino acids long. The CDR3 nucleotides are TGTGCCAGCAGCTCTCAGGGGAGTCAGGAGACCCAGTACTTC. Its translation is CASSSQGSQETQYF.

CDR3 loop: CASGQGGLTNEKLFF. DNA for the CDR3: TGTGCCAGTGGACAAGGGGGCTTAACTAATGAAAAACTGTTTTTT. The genes are TRBV19 and TRBJ1-4; 7 bases fit TRBD1. The CDR3 contains 15 residues. V gave up 8 bases and J gave up 1 base; unmatched junction bases: 7. The germline gives CDR1 LNHDA, CDR2 SQIVND (reference sequence).

CDR3 residues: CASSEARMGTSGIPSYEQYF. The CDR3 DNA reads TGTGCCAGCAGTGAAGCGCGGATGGGGACTAGCGGGATTCCCAGTTACGAGCAGTACTTC. The chain joins TRBV2 to TRBJ2-7; 13 bases align to TRBD2. The germline gives CDR1 SNHLY, CDR2 FYNNEI. The CDR3 consists of 20 residues. Trimming at V came to 0 bases and at J to 4 bases, leaving 15 bases not matched to a gene.